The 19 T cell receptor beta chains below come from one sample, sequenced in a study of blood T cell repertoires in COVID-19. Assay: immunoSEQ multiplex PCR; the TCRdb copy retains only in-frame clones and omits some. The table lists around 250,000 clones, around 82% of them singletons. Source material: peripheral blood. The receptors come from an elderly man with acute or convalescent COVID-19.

Here the CDR3 DNA reads TGTGCCAGCAGATCAATCGCAGGGGTATACAATGAGCAGTTCTTC. It specifies CASRSIAGVYNEQFF. The rearrangement uses TRBV27 and TRBJ2-1; weak D call: TRBD1 (6 bases). From germline, CDR1 is MNHEY and CDR2 SMNVEV (reference sequence). The CDR3 consists of 15 residues. V lost 6 bases and J lost 4, with 16 bases in between.

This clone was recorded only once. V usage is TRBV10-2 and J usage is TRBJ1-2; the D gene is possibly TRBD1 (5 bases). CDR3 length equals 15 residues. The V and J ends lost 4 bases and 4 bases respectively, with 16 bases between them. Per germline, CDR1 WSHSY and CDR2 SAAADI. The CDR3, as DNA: TGCGCCAGCAGTGTGAGCCTTGGACACGTCTATGGCTACACCTTC. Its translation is CASSVSLGHVYGYTF.

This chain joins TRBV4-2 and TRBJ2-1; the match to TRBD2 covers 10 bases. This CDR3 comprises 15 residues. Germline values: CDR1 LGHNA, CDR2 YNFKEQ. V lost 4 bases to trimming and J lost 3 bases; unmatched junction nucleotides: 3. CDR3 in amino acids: CASSPAGGDYNEQFF. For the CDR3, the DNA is TGTGCCAGCAGCCCAGCGGGAGGGGACTACAATGAGCAGTTCTTC.

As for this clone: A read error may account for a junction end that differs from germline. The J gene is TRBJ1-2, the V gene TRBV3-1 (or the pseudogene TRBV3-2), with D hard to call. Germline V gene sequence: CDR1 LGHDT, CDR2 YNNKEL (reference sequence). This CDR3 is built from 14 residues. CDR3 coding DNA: TGTGCCAGCAGCCAAGATTTATCAAGAGCTAAGTCGGCCTTC. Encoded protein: CASSQDLSRAKSAF.

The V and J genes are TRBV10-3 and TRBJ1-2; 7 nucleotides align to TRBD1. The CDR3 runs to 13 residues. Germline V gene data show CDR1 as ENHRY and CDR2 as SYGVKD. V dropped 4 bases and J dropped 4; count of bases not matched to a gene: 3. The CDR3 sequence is CAISGGGSYGYTF. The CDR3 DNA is TGTGCCATCAGTGGAGGGGGCTCCTATGGCTACACCTTC.

CDR3 residues: CASSGGTGGFTDTQYF. The CDR3, as DNA: TGCGCCAGCAGCGGTGGGACAGGGGGATTCACAGATACGCAGTATTTT. J is TRBJ2-3 and V is TRBV5-1; TRBD1 matches 11 bases. CDR3 length: 16 amino acids. Looked up from germline, CDR1 is SGHRS and CDR2 is YFSETQ. V dropped 4 bases and J dropped 2; count of bases not matched to a gene: 6.

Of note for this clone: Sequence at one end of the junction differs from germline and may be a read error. The CDR3 loop is CSAVEGRVF. DNA for the CDR3: TGCAGTGCCGTCGAAGGGAGGGTCTTC. The chain links TRBV20-1 to TRBJ2-1; 7 bases fit TRBD2. The CDR3 totals 9 residues. Germline CDR1 reads DFQATT; CDR2 reads SNEGSKA (reference sequence).

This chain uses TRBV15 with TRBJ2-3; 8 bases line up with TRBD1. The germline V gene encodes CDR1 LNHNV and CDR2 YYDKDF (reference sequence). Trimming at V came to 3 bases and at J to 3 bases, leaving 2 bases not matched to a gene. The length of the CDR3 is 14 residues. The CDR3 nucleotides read TGTGCCACCAGCAGCGACAGGGGAACAGATACGCAGTATTTT. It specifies CATSSDRGTDTQYF.

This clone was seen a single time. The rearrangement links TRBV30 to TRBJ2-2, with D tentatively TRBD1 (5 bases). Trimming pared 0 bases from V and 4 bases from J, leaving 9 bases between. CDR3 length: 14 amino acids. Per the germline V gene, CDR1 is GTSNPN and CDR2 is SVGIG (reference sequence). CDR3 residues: CAWSVVRGTGELFF. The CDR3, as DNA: TGTGCCTGGAGTGTAGTAAGGGGCACCGGGGAGCTGTTTTTT.

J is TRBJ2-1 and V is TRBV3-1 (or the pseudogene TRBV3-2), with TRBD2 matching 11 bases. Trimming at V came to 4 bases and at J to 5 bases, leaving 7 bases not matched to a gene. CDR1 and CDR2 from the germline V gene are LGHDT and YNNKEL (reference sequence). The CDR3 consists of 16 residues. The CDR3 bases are TGTGCCAGCAGCCGAACGACTAGCGGGGCCAACAATGAGCAGTTCTTC. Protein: CASSRTTSGANNEQFF.

The CDR3 spells CASSLDRAYGYTF. In DNA, the CDR3 is TGTGCCAGCAGTCTAGACAGGGCTTATGGCTACACCTTC. The chain carries TRBV6-5 and TRBJ1-2, with 7 nucleotides matching TRBD1. This CDR3 has 13 amino acids. Germline-derived CDR1 and CDR2 are MNHEY and SVGAGI. Trimming took 5 bases from V and 5 from J; bases not matched to a gene: 5.

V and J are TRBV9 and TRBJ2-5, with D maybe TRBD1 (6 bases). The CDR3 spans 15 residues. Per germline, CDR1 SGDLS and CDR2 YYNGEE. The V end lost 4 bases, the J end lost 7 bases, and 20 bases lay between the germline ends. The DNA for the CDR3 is TGTGCCAGCAGCTCCCGACAGGCTGGAACGGTGACCCAGTACTTC. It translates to CASSSRQAGTVTQYF.

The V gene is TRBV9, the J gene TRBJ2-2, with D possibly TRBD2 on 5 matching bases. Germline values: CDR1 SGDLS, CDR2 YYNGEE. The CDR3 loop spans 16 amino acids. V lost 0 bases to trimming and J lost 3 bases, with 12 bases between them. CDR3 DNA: TGTGCCAGCAGCGTAGCTGCGGGCGCCGACACCGGGGAGCTGTTTTTT. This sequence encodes CASSVAAGADTGELFF.

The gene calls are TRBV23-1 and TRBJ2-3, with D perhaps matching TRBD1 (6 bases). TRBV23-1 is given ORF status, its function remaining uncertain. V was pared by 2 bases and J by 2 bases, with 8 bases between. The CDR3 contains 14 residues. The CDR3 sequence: CASSQRDNTDTQYF. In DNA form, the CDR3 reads TGCGCCAGCAGTCAACGGGACAACACAGATACGCAGTATTTT.

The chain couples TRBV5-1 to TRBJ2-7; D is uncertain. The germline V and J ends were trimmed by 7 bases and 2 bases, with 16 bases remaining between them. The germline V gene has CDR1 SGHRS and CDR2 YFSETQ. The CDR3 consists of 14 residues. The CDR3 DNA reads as TGCGCCAGCCACCGAGAAAACGGAGCCTACGAGCAGTACTTC. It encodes CASHRENGAYEQYF.

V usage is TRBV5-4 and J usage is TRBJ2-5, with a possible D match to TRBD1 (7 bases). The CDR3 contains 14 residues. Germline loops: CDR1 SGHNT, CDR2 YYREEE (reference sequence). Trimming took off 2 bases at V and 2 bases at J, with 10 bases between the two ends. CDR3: CASSLQGRQETQYF. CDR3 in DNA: TGTGCCAGCAGCTTACAGGGGAGGCAAGAGACCCAGTACTTC.

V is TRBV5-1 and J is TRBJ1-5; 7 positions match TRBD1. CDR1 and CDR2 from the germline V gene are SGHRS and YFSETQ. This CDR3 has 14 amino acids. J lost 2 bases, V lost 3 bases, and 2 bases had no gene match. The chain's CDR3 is CASSSGQGNQPQHF. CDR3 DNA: TGCGCCAGCAGCTCAGGACAGGGCAATCAGCCCCAGCATTTT.

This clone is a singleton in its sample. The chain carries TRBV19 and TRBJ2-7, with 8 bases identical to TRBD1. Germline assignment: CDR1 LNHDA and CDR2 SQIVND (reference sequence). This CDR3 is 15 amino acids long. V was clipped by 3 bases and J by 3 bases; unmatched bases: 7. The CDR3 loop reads CASSIGTGGIYEQYF. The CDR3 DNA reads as TGTGCCAGTAGTATTGGAACAGGGGGTATCTACGAGCAGTACTTC.

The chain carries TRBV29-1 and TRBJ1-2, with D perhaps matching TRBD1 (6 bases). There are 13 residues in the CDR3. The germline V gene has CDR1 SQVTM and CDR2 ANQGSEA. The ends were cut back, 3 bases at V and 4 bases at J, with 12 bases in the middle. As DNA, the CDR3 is TGCAGCGTTGATAAGGACAGACTCTATGGCTACACCTTC. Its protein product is CSVDKDRLYGYTF.